This T cell receptor (beta chain) came from a study of T cell responses to AZD1222 COVID-19 vaccine. Study-level points and caveats: The peak T cell response came first, and repertoires were sampled only after it. A rise in Spike-specific TCR breadth and depth followed two AZD1222 doses. Spike regions recognized by vaccine-associated CD4 TCRs spanned the protein, led by 160-218 and 743-854.

This clone has a single count. The antigen remains undetermined. The junction shows a germline mismatch at one end, possibly a read error. Some clones are missing from TCRdb's copy, which holds only in-frame ones; the method was immunoSEQ multiplex PCR. The sample carries 130,000 or so clones, about 86% recorded once. This TCR was sampled from an adult in good health. Source: peripheral blood, taken on day 0 of AZD1222 vaccination.

The CDR3 DNA reads as TGTGCCAGCAGCTTCGCCGGGACAGCGGGCACGAACTTC. It specifies CASSFAGTAGTNF. The chain couples TRBV11-2 to TRBJ1-2; 7 bases align to TRBD1. The CDR3 is 13 residues long. Germline V lookup: CDR1 SGHAT, CDR2 FQNNGV.